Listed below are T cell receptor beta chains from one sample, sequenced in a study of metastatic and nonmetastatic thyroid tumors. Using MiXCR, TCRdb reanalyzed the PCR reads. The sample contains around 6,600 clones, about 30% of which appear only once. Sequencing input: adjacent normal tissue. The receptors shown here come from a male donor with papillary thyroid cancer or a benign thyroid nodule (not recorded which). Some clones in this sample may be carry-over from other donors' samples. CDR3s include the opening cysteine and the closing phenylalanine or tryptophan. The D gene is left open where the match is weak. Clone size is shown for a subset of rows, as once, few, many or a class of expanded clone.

TGTGCCAGCAGGGCTACTAGCGGTACGGTCGGGGAGCTGTTTTTT	CASRATSGTVGELFF	TRBJ2-2	TRBD2	TRBV28	few
TGTGCCAGCATGGATAGCGGGACCGGCGAGTCCTACAATGAGCAGTTCTTC	CASMDSGTGESYNEQFF	TRBJ2-1	TRBD2	TRBV9	-
TGTGCCAGTAGTATCAGGACTAGCAGATCGCACAATGAGCAGTTCTTC	CASSIRTSRSHNEQFF	TRBJ2-1	TRBD2	TRBV19	many
TGTGCCAGGCGGTCCCGGGGGGATACGCAGTATTTT	CARRSRGDTQYF	TRBJ2-3	-	TRBV27	medium-sized
TGTGCCAGCAGCTTGACTAGCGGGAGACTCGTGATGGGGCAGTATTTT	CASSLTSGRLVMGQYF	TRBJ2-3	TRBD2	TRBV7-8	medium-sized
TGTGCCAGCAGCCCACTGGGAGGGCACAATGAGCAGTTCTTC	CASSPLGGHNEQFF	TRBJ2-1	TRBD2	TRBV13	-
TGTGCCAGCAGCCGAAAAACAGCGGGAGGGTCCGGGGCATATACGCAGTATTTT	CASSRKTAGGSGAYTQYF	TRBJ2-3	TRBD2	TRBV7-6	-
TGTGCCAGCGGATCGTGGGGGAGCAATGAGCAGTTCTTC	CASGSWGSNEQFF	TRBJ2-1	-	TRBV27	few
TGTGCCAGCAGCTTGGGCGCAGATTACAATGAGCAGTTCTTC	CASSLGADYNEQFF	TRBJ2-1	-	TRBV5-6	many
TGCGCCAGCAGCCCCGGGACAGAATACAATGAGCAGTTCTTC	CASSPGTEYNEQFF	TRBJ2-1	TRBD1	TRBV5-8	-
TGTGCCAGCAGATGGGCGGCGGACTATGGCTACACCTTC	CASRWAADYGYTF	TRBJ1-2	-	TRBV11-2	-
TGTGCCAGCAGTTTATCGAATAGCCAGCCCCAGCATTTT	CASSLSNSQPQHF	TRBJ1-5	-	TRBV27	few
TGTGCCAGCAGCCCTATGAAGACAGGGTTGAACACTGAAGCTTTCTTT	CASSPMKTGLNTEAFF	TRBJ1-1	TRBD1	TRBV28	-
TGTGCCAGCAGTTACGGGACAGGAGGCTTC	CASSYGTGGF	TRBJ2-7	TRBD1	TRBV6-9	-
TGTGCCAGCAGCTTAATGGTAGCCGGGGAGCTGTTTTTT	CASSLMVAGELFF	TRBJ2-2	-	TRBV7-3	-
TGTGCCAGCGGGGGACAGGGGTCCTACGAGCAGTACTTC	CASGGQGSYEQYF	TRBJ2-7	TRBD1	TRBV6-1	few
TGCAGTGCTACCAACGGGACTAGCGGGAGGGCCGTTAACGAGCAGTACTTC	CSATNGTSGRAVNEQYF	TRBJ2-7	TRBD2	TRBV20-1	few
TGTGCCAGCAGAACAGGGCTTGGTAGTGCTCAGCCCCAGCATTTT	CASRTGLGSAQPQHF	TRBJ1-5	-	TRBV12-3/TRBV12-4	few
TGCAGTGCTAGAACCGGGATCACCTACGAGCAGTACTTC	CSARTGITYEQYF	TRBJ2-7	-	TRBV20-1	once
TGTGCCAGCAGCCCTCGGACTAGTGACTACGAGCAGTACTTC	CASSPRTSDYEQYF	TRBJ2-7	TRBD2	TRBV9	few
TGTGCCAGCAGTTATACAGGTTCCTCCTACGAGCAGTACTTC	CASSYTGSSYEQYF	TRBJ2-7	-	TRBV6-6	few
TGTGCCAGCAGTCAAGGGACGGTGAGCTCCTACAATGAGCAGTTCTTC	CASSQGTVSSYNEQFF	TRBJ2-1	-	TRBV27	-
TGTGCCAGTAGTATCCACCAAAAAAACACTGAAGCTTTCTTT	CASSIHQKNTEAFF	TRBJ1-1	-	TRBV19	-
TGTGCCAGCAGTTACTCGACGGACCCGGGGAGGGACACTGAAGCTTTCTTT	CASSYSTDPGRDTEAFF	TRBJ1-1	-	TRBV6-6	few
TGTGCCTGGAGTGTAAGGGGACAGACCTACGAGCAGTACTTC	CAWSVRGQTYEQYF	TRBJ2-7	TRBD1	TRBV30	once
TGTGCCAGCAGTCAACAGGGGACGACTCCCTACAATGAGCAGTTCTTC	CASSQQGTTPYNEQFF	TRBJ2-1	TRBD1	TRBV6-4	-
TGTGCCAGCAGTGACTCCGGGACTAGCGGCACAGATACGCAGTATTTT	CASSDSGTSGTDTQYF	TRBJ2-3	TRBD2	TRBV6-4	many
TGTGCCAGCAGTTACTCCGGCAGGGCGGAGAATGAGCAGTTCTTC	CASSYSGRAENEQFF	TRBJ2-1	-	TRBV6-5	-
TGTGCCACCAGCAGCACCCTACCTGGGGTTGGGGCTGAGCAGTTCTTC	CATSSTLPGVGAEQFF	TRBJ2-1	-	TRBV15	-
TGCGCCAGCAAAAATCTGAGCCACTCTGGAAACACCATATATTTT	CASKNLSHSGNTIYF	TRBJ1-3	-	TRBV10-1	-
TGTGCCTGGAGTGGGGGACAGGGGGGCTACGAGCAGTACTTC	CAWSGGQGGYEQYF	TRBJ2-7	TRBD1	TRBV30	medium-sized
TGTGCCAGCAGCTTAGGGGAGAGCCTAGCGGGAGGGCCCGTTCCCTACGAGCAGTACTTC	CASSLGESLAGGPVPYEQYF	TRBJ2-7	TRBD2	TRBV11-3	few
TGTGCCAGCGCCCGGGACAGGGAGTATGAGCAGTACTTC	CASARDREYEQYF	TRBJ2-7	TRBD1	TRBV6-1	few
TGCGCCAGCAGTCAAGACAGCTATGGCTACACCTTC	CASSQDSYGYTF	TRBJ1-2	-	TRBV5-1	few
TGTGCCATCAGCGAACAGACAGATACGCAGTATTTT	CAISEQTDTQYF	TRBJ2-3	-	TRBV10-3	few
TGTGCCAGCAGTGAACTAGCGGGAGCAGATACGCAGTATTTT	CASSELAGADTQYF	TRBJ2-3	TRBD2	TRBV6-1	many
TGTGCCAGCAGTTCAGCGGGCCTCACAGATACGCAGTATTTT	CASSSAGLTDTQYF	TRBJ2-3	-	TRBV27	many
TGCAGTGCTAGTCACGGACAGATTAATTCACCCCTCCACTTT	CSASHGQINSPLHF	TRBJ1-6	-	TRBV20-1	-
TGTGCCAGTAGTATAGGGGGGCGGGAGACCCAGTACTTC	CASSIGGRETQYF	TRBJ2-5	-	TRBV19	medium-sized
TGTGCCAGCAGCTTAGGAGCGGGAGATAGGGAGACCCAGTACTTC	CASSLGAGDRETQYF	TRBJ2-5	TRBD2	TRBV7-8	many
TGTGCCAGCAGCTTCGAAGGGGGGGCGAATGAAAAACTGTTTTTT	CASSFEGGANEKLFF	TRBJ1-4	-	TRBV7-9	-
TGTGCCAGCAGTTACTCCACGGGCAACACCATATATTTT	CASSYSTGNTIYF	TRBJ1-3	-	TRBV6-5	few
TGTGCCAGCAGCCAAGATAGGGAGATCCCGTGGGACGAGCAGTACTTC	CASSQDREIPWDEQYF	TRBJ2-7	-	TRBV4-2	medium-sized
TGTGCCATTACCAGGGGCACCGGGGAGCTGTTTTTT	CAITRGTGELFF	TRBJ2-2	-	TRBV12-3/TRBV12-4	medium-sized
TGTGCCAGCAGACCCGGGACAAACCATAACTATGGCTACACCTTC	CASRPGTNHNYGYTF	TRBJ1-2	-	TRBV12-3/TRBV12-4	-